These 18 T cell receptor beta chains were all obtained from the same sample, sequenced in a study of cytomegalovirus exposure and HLA in healthy donors (dated by TCRdb to between 2016 and 2019). Libraries were prepared through the immunoSEQ multiplex PCR assay. For the multiplex PCR, a mixture combining 60 forward primers for TCR Vbeta segments and 13 reverse primers for TCR Jbeta segments was used. TCRdb stores this immuneACCESS table with in-frame sequences only. Part of the clones is absent; in the studies checked, under half of the shortfall reflects unresolved V genes, and no reason is known for the rest. This sample comprises around 190,000 clones, around 82% of them detected only once. Approximately 1.8% of the sample goes to the ten largest clones. The specimen was PBMCs. The receptors were sampled from a man aged 40-50 years in good health and CMV-seropositive.

This clone has only a few counts. The chain uses TRBV19 and TRBJ2-3; 11 bases line up with TRBD2. V trimming: 2 bases; J trimming: 4 bases; junction bases outside the gene matches: 11. From germline, CDR1 is LNHDA and CDR2 SQIVND (reference sequence). This CDR3 spans 18 amino acids. The CDR3 bases are TGTGCCAGTAGTATAAGTAAACTAGCGGGAGCGGTCTCAGATACGCAGTATTTT. Translation: CASSISKLAGAVSDTQYF.

This rearrangement joins TRBV27 to TRBJ2-7; 9 nucleotides align to TRBD2. Trimming at V came to 2 bases and at J to 5 bases, leaving 7 bases not matched to a gene. Germline-derived CDR1 and CDR2 are MNHEY and SMNVEV (reference sequence). The CDR3 has 15 residues. The CDR3, as DNA: TGTGCCAGCAGTTTACGGCGGGAGGGCCTCCACGAGCAGTACTTC. Encoded protein: CASSLRREGLHEQYF.

This chain links TRBV9 with TRBJ2-3; no firm D call. Trimming pared 7 bases from V and 2 bases from J, leaving 11 bases between. The CDR3 covers 13 residues. CDR1 SGDLS and CDR2 YYNGEE come from the germline V gene. CDR3: CASVVIATDTQYF. In nucleotides, the CDR3 is TGTGCCAGCGTGGTGATAGCCACAGATACGCAGTATTTT.

This chain links TRBV14 with TRBJ2-1, with 11 bases that match TRBD2. Germline CDR1 and CDR2: SGHDN and FVKESK. The junction had 5 bases not matched to a gene; V was cut back by 4 bases and J by 6 bases. This CDR3 spans 15 amino acids. CDR3 sequence reads: CASSPTSGSGNEQFF. CDR3 nucleotide sequence: TGTGCCAGCAGCCCCACTAGCGGGAGTGGCAATGAGCAGTTCTTC.

The chain combines TRBV29-1 with TRBJ2-1, with D possibly matching TRBD2 (6 bases). With 6 bases removed from V and 4 bases from J, the gap between germline ends came to 16 bases. Germline lookup yields CDR1 SQVTM and CDR2 ANQGSEA. The CDR3 covers 14 residues. The CDR3 nucleotides are TGCAGCGTCCACACGGAGGGTAGTTACAATGAGCAGTTCTTC. It translates to CSVHTEGSYNEQFF.

V is TRBV27 and J is TRBJ2-7, with 7 positions matching TRBD2. The V gene end was trimmed by 5 bases and the J gene end by 4 bases; junction bases not matched to a gene: 14. The germline gives CDR1 MNHEY, CDR2 SMNVEV (reference sequence). The CDR3 is 16 residues long. CDR3 in amino acids: CASSPYRVQGGYEQYF. The CDR3 DNA follows: TGTGCCAGCAGTCCTTATCGAGTCCAGGGAGGGTACGAGCAGTACTTC.

This clone appeared a few times. This same CDR3 is encoded by further DNA sequences in the sample. This chain uses TRBV7-6 with TRBJ1-4; D is perhaps TRBD1 (5 bases). CDR1 is SGHVS, CDR2 FNYEAQ, per germline. V gave up 7 bases and J gave up 4 bases, with 7 bases separating them. The CDR3 is 12 residues long. The CDR3 coding sequence is TGTGCCAGCACGGGGGGTAATGAAAAACTGTTTTTT. Its protein is CASTGGNEKLFF.

Note on this clone: Other DNA sequences of this sample code for an identical CDR3. The J gene is TRBJ2-7, the V gene TRBV27; 13 bases line up with TRBD2. The CDR3 is made up of 16 amino acids. The germline V gene has CDR1 MNHEY and CDR2 SMNVEV (reference sequence). V was clipped by 3 bases and J by 4 bases; unmatched bases: 6. The CDR3 spells CASSFLTSGRFYEQYF. The CDR3 DNA is TGTGCCAGCAGTTTCCTGACTAGCGGGAGGTTTTACGAGCAGTACTTC.

The chain joins TRBV6-1 to TRBJ2-2, with 11 positions matching TRBD1. Germline CDR1 and CDR2: MNHNS and SASEGT. The CDR3 is made up of 14 amino acids. Losses at the gene ends were 11 bases for V and 2 bases for J; bases not matched to a gene: 4. Here the CDR3 reads CAAGQGVNTGELFF. CDR3 in DNA: TGTGCCGCGGGACAGGGGGTCAACACCGGGGAGCTGTTTTTT.

This rearrangement joins TRBV9 to TRBJ2-3; the D is unclear. V was cut by 1 base and J by 3 bases, with 3 bases left in between. The CDR3 spans 12 residues. Germline loops: CDR1 SGDLS, CDR2 YYNGEE. In DNA form, the CDR3 reads TGTGCCAGCAGCGTATCAACAGATACGCAGTATTTT. This sequence encodes CASSVSTDTQYF.

The rearrangement links TRBV9 to TRBJ1-2, with 8 bases fitting TRBD1. CDR1 and CDR2 from the germline V gene are SGDLS and YYNGEE. This CDR3 spans 14 amino acids. J was trimmed by 0 bases and V by 3 bases; bases with no gene match: 1. CDR3: CASSATGANYGYTF. For the CDR3, the DNA is TGTGCCAGCAGCGCGACAGGGGCTAACTATGGCTACACCTTC.

The chain employs TRBV28 and TRBJ2-3; D might be TRBD2 (5 bases). The CDR3 loop spans 15 amino acids. The germline CDR1 and CDR2 sequences are MDHEN and SYDVKM. V was pared by 7 bases and J by 0 bases, with 14 bases between. CDR3 loop: CASIPLGESTDTQYF. CDR3 coding DNA: TGTGCCAGCATCCCCCTCGGGGAGAGCACAGATACGCAGTATTTT.

This chain links TRBV5-1 with TRBJ1-1; a weak D match, TRBD1 (6 bases). The germline V and J ends were trimmed by 4 bases and 0 bases, with 19 bases remaining between them. This CDR3 is 17 amino acids long. The germline V gene encodes CDR1 SGHRS and CDR2 YFSETQ. The DNA for the CDR3 is TGCGCCAGCAGCGCCCAATCTTTCGGGACACTGAACACTGAAGCTTTCTTT. Translated: CASSAQSFGTLNTEAFF.

The genes are TRBV4-3 and TRBJ2-5; tentatively, D is TRBD2 (5 bases). This CDR3 spans 15 amino acids. Germline assignment: CDR1 LGHNA and CDR2 YSLEER. V lost 1 base to trimming and J lost 4 bases, with 13 bases between them. In DNA, the CDR3 is TGCGCCAGCAGCCAAGTTCTGGCCCGGGGAGAGACCCAGTACTTC. Protein sequence: CASSQVLARGETQYF.

The V gene is TRBV10-3, the J gene TRBJ1-2, with TRBD1 identical over 9 bases. There are 15 residues in the CDR3. Germline lookup yields CDR1 ENHRY and CDR2 SYGVKD. J gave up 2 bases and V 6 bases, and 7 bases lay outside the gene matches. In DNA, the CDR3 is TGTGCCATCAGCCAACGGGACAGGGCAAACTATGGCTACACCTTC. Protein sequence: CAISQRDRANYGYTF.

The chain links TRBV19 to TRBJ1-1; TRBD1 aligns across 7 bases. J was trimmed by 0 bases and V by 2 bases; bases with no gene match: 6. Germline CDR1 is LNHDA and CDR2 is SQIVND (reference sequence). The CDR3 length is 16 residues. CDR3 coding DNA: TGTGCCAGTAGTATACTGGGACAGCGGCTGAACACTGAAGCTTTCTTT. Amino acids: CASSILGQRLNTEAFF. Drawing the rest from reference TRBV19 and TRBJ1-1, the complete variable domain is DGGITQSPKYLFRKEGQNVTLSCEQNLNHDAMYWYRQDPGQGLRLIYYSQIVNDFQKGDIAEGYSVSREKKESFPLTVTSAQKNPTAFYLCASSILGQRLNTEAFFGQGTRLTVV.

V is TRBV27 and J is TRBJ2-7; D is possibly TRBD1 (5 bases). V was cut by 5 bases and J by 2 bases, with 16 bases left in between. This CDR3 has 15 amino acids. Germline V lookup: CDR1 MNHEY, CDR2 SMNVEV (reference sequence). This chain's CDR3 is CASSLRSRVPYEQYF. The CDR3 DNA follows: TGTGCCAGCAGTCTTAGGAGCAGGGTTCCCTACGAGCAGTACTTC.

The gene calls are TRBV2 and TRBJ2-6, with 9 bases identical to TRBD1. V gave up 2 bases and J gave up 1 base; unmatched junction bases: 9. Germline CDR1 is SNHLY and CDR2 is FYNNEI. This CDR3 contains 19 residues. CDR3 DNA sequence: TGTGCCAGCAGTGAAAGGACCGGGACAGGGAGTTCTGGGGCCAACGTCCTGACTTTC. It translates to CASSERTGTGSSGANVLTF.